This TCR beta chain appears in the sequencing data of a study of T-cell memory formation after mild COVID-19. Study-level background: Most TCR clusters belonged to a single donor.

TCRdb ran MiXCR on the 5' RACE reads and lists one entry per CDR3 protein. The table lists more than 75,000 distinct CDR3 sequences, around a quarter of them singletons, with roughly 39% in the top ten. This clonotype originated in a man in his late teens or twenties who had mild COVID-19 (a few samples of this study predate the infection). Cell type and time point are not known. Specimen: PBMCs or a T cell subset sorted from them (not recorded which).

Here the CDR3 DNA reads TGTGCCATCGGGAGGGGGGACTACAATGAGCAGTTCTTC. The encoded protein is CAIGRGDYNEQFF. The chain recombines TRBV10-3 with TRBJ2-1, with D tentatively TRBD2 (7 bases). Germline lookup yields CDR1 ENHRY and CDR2 SYGVKD. Trimming removed 8 bases from V and 3 bases from J, with 11 bases in between. CDR3 length: 13 amino acids.